The entry that follows covers one TCR beta chain sequence. As handled by the study authors: Amplification of reference gene primers provided the estimated nucleated cell counts. The protocol was immunoSEQ multiplex PCR, while the TCRdb copy is restricted to in-frame clones and leaves out a portion. V and J calls and clone size are copied from that table; D and trimming were computed from the DNA. Among 270,000 or so clones listed, about nine tenths were seen once. These data originate in a study of blood T cell repertoires in COVID-19. At the level of the study: T cells, B-cell-depleted T cells, or PBMCs provided the cDNA or gDNA that served as material.

This receptor was identified in a woman aged 30 to 39 with active or convalescent COVID-19. The sequencing sample was made of peripheral blood.

The CDR3 spells CASSTPGTGRHEQYF. The CDR3 DNA reads TGTGCCAGCTCAACACCCGGGACAGGGCGCCACGAGCAGTACTTC. The chain links TRBV28 to TRBJ2-7; 9 bases are a match to TRBD1. This CDR3 spans 15 amino acids. Trimming cost V 8 bases and J 5 bases; bases outside gene matches: 13. The germline CDR1 and CDR2 sequences are MDHEN and SYDVKM. The full variable domain, its missing parts supplied by reference TRBV28 and TRBJ2-7, is DVKVTQSSRYLVKRTGEKVFLECVQDMDHENMFWYRQDPGLGLRLIYFSYDVKMKEKGDIPEGYSVSREKKERFSLILESASTNQTSMYLCASSTPGTGRHEQYFGPGTRLTVT.